The 5 T cell receptor beta chains below all came from one sample that was sequenced in a study of cytomegalovirus exposure and HLA in healthy donors. The PCR contained 60 Vbeta and 13 Jbeta primers. Some clones are missing from TCRdb's copy, which holds only in-frame ones; the method was immunoSEQ multiplex PCR. The table has some 180,000 clones, about 79% seen once. The source material was PBMCs. Receptors originate from a girl aged 2-15 years in good health and CMV-seropositive.

The chain joins TRBV7-3 to TRBJ1-1; D gene uncertain. CDR1 is SGHTA, CDR2 FQGTGA, per germline. The CDR3 totals 15 residues. V was clipped by 4 bases and J by 0 bases, with 12 bases between them. The CDR3 loop is CASSSRAGMNTEAFF. In DNA form, the CDR3 reads TGTGCCAGCAGCTCCCGGGCGGGGATGAACACTGAAGCTTTCTTT.

The CDR3 reads CASSLAGGRTDTQYF. The CDR3 region has the DNA TGTGCCAGCAGCTTAGCGGGAGGGAGGACAGATACGCAGTATTTT. The chain recombines TRBV11-3 with TRBJ2-3; 8 positions match TRBD2. The CDR3 is 15 amino acids. V gave up 1 base and J gave up 3 bases; unmatched junction bases: 3. Germline lookup yields CDR1 SGHNT and CDR2 YENEEA.

V gene TRBV2 combines with J gene TRBJ1-5; D may be TRBD1 (5 bases). Trimming removed 5 bases at V and 1 base at J, with 12 bases between. The V gene's germline CDR1 is SNHLY and CDR2 FYNNEI. The CDR3 extends over 15 amino acids. CDR3 nucleotide sequence: TGTGCCAGCAGTAATGGACGGGGGAGCAATCAGCCCCAGCATTTT. It is translated as CASSNGRGSNQPQHF.

J is TRBJ1-6 and V is TRBV5-4, with 11 positions matching TRBD1. The germline CDR1 and CDR2 sequences are SGHNT and YYREEE (reference sequence). This CDR3 comprises 15 residues. J lost 9 bases, V lost 2 bases, and 4 bases had no gene match. The CDR3 reads CASSLPGQGVSPLHF. The CDR3 region has the DNA TGTGCCAGCAGCTTACCGGGACAGGGGGTTTCACCCCTCCACTTT.

V is TRBV4-1 and J is TRBJ1-1; unclear D gene. The CDR3 covers 14 residues. V dropped 0 bases and J dropped 2 bases, with 7 bases sitting between them. Germline V CDR1 and CDR2: MGHRA, YSYEKL. CDR3 coding DNA: TGCGCCAGCAGCCAAGATCGGGTAAACACTGAAGCTTTCTTT. It codes for CASSQDRVNTEAFF.